The source of this TCR beta chain is a study of blood T cell repertoires in COVID-19. Whole-study context: Sites across the United States, Italy and Spain contributed samples from acute and convalescent COVID-19. Sources were T cells, B-cell-depleted T cells, or PBMCs; the material itself was cDNA or gDNA.

Up to 2 weeks before entering the study, exposed participants had met a COVID-19 case. Profiled with immunoSEQ multiplex PCR; TCRdb holds only in-frame clones, not every one. Of around 160,000 clones detected, roughly 87% appear once; the ten largest clones hold 4%. Germline values: CDR1 SGHNT, CDR2 YENEEA. This CDR3 comprises 16 residues. V was pared by 0 bases and J by 0 bases, with 9 bases between. Sequencing input: PBMCs or T cells enriched from blood (not recorded which). The genes are TRBV11-3 and TRBJ2-1; tentatively, D is TRBD2 (5 bases). This clonotype was obtained from a woman aged 40 to 50 who had been exposed to COVID-19. DNA of the CDR3: TGTGCCAGCAGCTTAGAACAGAGCGGCTCCTACAATGAGCAGTTCTTC. Translating it yields CASSLEQSGSYNEQFF.